This T cell receptor beta chain was retrieved from a study of molecular identifiers for immune sequencing clone quantification. This clonotype appeared many times. Libraries of bulk TCR were made by previously described methods (with listed TCR primers). Each CDR3 protein is one row after TCRdb ran MiXCR on the PCR reads. The sample contains under 650,000 distinct CDR3 sequences, less than 20% of which appear only once. V was pared by 3 bases and J by 5 bases, with 16 bases of the junction left unmatched. This CDR3 has 17 amino acids. Germline V gene sequence: CDR1 SQVTM, CDR2 ANQGSEA. The specimen sequenced was naive CD8+ T cells from blood, with Jurkat cell RNA spiked in. Subset denoted: FACS-sorted CD8+CD4-CCR7+CD45RA+ naive T cells. The rearrangement links TRBV29-1 to TRBJ2-5; TRBD2 matches 9 bases. The clonotype was recovered from a human donor in good health. Some libraries in this study had Jurkat cell RNA spiked in. In DNA form, the CDR3 reads TGCAGCGTTGACGGGTTAGCTAGCGGGGCCCTTTGGGAGACCCAGTACTTC. It translates to CSVDGLASGALWETQYF.